The sequence of this T cell receptor (delta chain) was determined in a study of Vδ1+ human thymocytes. Study results and caveats: In the thymus, TRG and TRD repertoires looked highly polyclonal with Gaussian CDR3 lengths. Thymic delta-chain repertoires held 15% to 20% Vdelta2 sequences and few Vdelta3, despite high sort purity.

On this clone itself: The antigen remains unidentified.

After alphabeta T cell depletion, CD3+ Vdelta1+ Vdelta2- thymocytes were sorted. RNA was extracted from the cells and then reverse transcribed. Pooled V-gene forward primers with one constant-region reverse primer generated the CDR3 amplicons by multiplex PCR. TCRdb re-called clones from the multiplex PCR reads using CATT. The table includes about 25,000 delta-chain clones, 7.4% detected once. This CDR3 spans 20 amino acids. Trimming cost V 2 bases and J 10 bases, with 35 bases left between them. Germline V CDR1 and CDR2: TSWWSYY, QGS. Sequencing was carried out using Vdelta1+ gamma-delta thymocytes from the thymus. Specified subset: FACS-sorted CD3+ TCRalphabeta- TCRVdelta1+ TCRVdelta2- thymocytes. This receptor was identified in a girl less than two years old who had congenital heart surgery. The chain is built from TRDV1 and TRDJ1, with D perhaps matching TRDD3 (6 bases). CDR3 region: CALGENRIPYLAGDSGRLIF. The CDR3, as DNA: TGTGCTCTTGGGGAAAATAGAATTCCCTACTTGGCTGGGGACTCCGGGAGACTCATCTTT.